The table lists the clone carrying this T cell receptor beta chain with a count of one. The data are from a study of T cell responses to AZD1222 COVID-19 vaccine. TCRdb keeps only in-frame clones here, not all; method: immunoSEQ multiplex PCR. The sample holds about 130,000 clones, about 90% seen once. This CDR3 is built from 15 residues. V gave up 4 bases and J gave up 7 bases; unmatched junction bases: 8. Germline V gives CDR1 SGHRS, CDR2 YFSETQ. The genes are TRBV5-1 and TRBJ2-2; 9 positions agree with TRBD1. The source material was peripheral blood, sampled on day 0 of AZD1222 vaccination. The receptor was derived from an adult in good health. This CDR3 is CASSHGTGRVGELFF. The CDR3 region has the DNA TGCGCCAGCAGCCACGGGACAGGGAGGGTCGGGGAGCTGTTTTTT.